This is a list of T cell receptor beta chains from one sample in a study of blood T cell repertoires in COVID-19. Assay: immunoSEQ multiplex PCR; the TCRdb copy retains only in-frame clones and omits some. The sample holds a few hundred thousand clones, 85% to 90% seen once. The sequencing sample was made of PBMCs or T cells enriched from blood (not recorded which). The source is a man younger than 45 who had recovered from COVID-19. The CDR3 runs from the conserved cysteine through the conserved F or W. Each record gives: V gene, J gene, CDR3 protein.

v_call: TRBV28
j_call: TRBJ2-2
cdr3_aa: CASSLTTGFTNTGELFF

v_call: TRBV24-1
j_call: TRBJ2-5
cdr3_aa: CATSDPRRNSGYQETQYF

v_call: TRBV3-1/TRBV3-2
j_call: TRBJ2-5
cdr3_aa: CASSPGDSKETQYF

v_call: TRBV19
j_call: TRBJ1-3
cdr3_aa: CASRISSGNTIYF

v_call: TRBV2
j_call: TRBJ1-5
cdr3_aa: CASSELVPGGGVGGIYSNQPQHF

v_call: TRBV27
j_call: TRBJ2-4
cdr3_aa: CASSFSGKNIQYF

v_call: TRBV7-9
j_call: TRBJ2-1
cdr3_aa: CASSFSGEQFF

v_call: TRBV13
j_call: TRBJ2-1
cdr3_aa: CASSSYRQGGSYNEQFF

v_call: TRBV19
j_call: TRBJ1-5
cdr3_aa: CASTPDSNNQPQHF

v_call: TRBV7-9
j_call: TRBJ2-7
cdr3_aa: CASSLSGSSYEQYF

v_call: TRBV19
j_call: TRBJ2-7
cdr3_aa: CASSLGAAYEQYF

v_call: TRBV28
j_call: TRBJ1-2
cdr3_aa: CASSGTSGGYGYTF

v_call: TRBV30
j_call: TRBJ2-1
cdr3_aa: CAWSQAGLQFF